The 3 T cell receptor beta chains below were found in one sample sequenced in a study of T cells in Graves' hyperthyroidism and ophthalmopathy. Amplified regions were TCR beta CDR3 sequences from RNA transcripts. First-round RT-PCR with HTBI primers amplified the TCR CDR3 region. A single record per CDR3 protein comes from TCRdb applying MiXCR to the multiplex PCR reads. Of roughly 300,000 distinct CDR3 sequences listed, roughly 13% are singletons. The sample comprised blood. These receptors were obtained from a woman aged 25 to 39 with Graves' hyperthyroidism.

This clonotype was counted many times. J is TRBJ2-1 and V is TRBV12-3 or TRBV12-4, with a tentative D call TRBD1 (6 bases). Trimming left V 4 bases short and J 0 bases short, with 10 bases between. CDR3 length equals 15 residues. The CDR3 nucleotides read TGTGCCAGCAGTTCACAGGGTCGCTCCTACAATGAGCAGTTCTTC. Translating it yields CASSSQGRSYNEQFF.

This clonotype was counted ten times or more. This chain joins TRBV12-3 or TRBV12-4 and TRBJ1-4; D uncertain. The ends were cut back, 8 bases at V and 7 bases at J, with 14 bases in the middle. CDR3 size: 13 residues. The CDR3 region has the DNA TGTGCCAGCGGACGTTTTGTTGGTGAAAAACTGTTTTTT. Amino acid sequence: CASGRFVGEKLFF.

The gene calls are TRBV20-1 and TRBJ2-1; 10 bases fit TRBD1. The ends lost 1 base at V and 1 base at J; junction bases unmatched: 16. The CDR3 contains 20 residues. Germline V lookup: CDR1 DFQATT, CDR2 SNEGSKA (reference sequence). DNA of the CDR3: TGCAGTGCTAGAGCTAGGGACAGGGGACCCGGGAGGGAGTCCTACAATGAGCAGTTCTTC. This codes for CSARARDRGPGRESYNEQFF.